One sample yielded the 3 T cell receptor beta chains listed below, sequenced in a study of blood T cell repertoires in COVID-19. Data came from immunoSEQ multiplex PCR; TCRdb stores just in-frame clones and leaves some out. The sample lists 95,000 to 150,000 clones, about 84% occurring once. The sequencing input was peripheral blood. The receptors originated from a human donor in a cohort sampled during active COVID-19.

The V and J genes are TRBV6-5 and TRBJ1-2; the match to TRBD1 covers 7 bases. The germline CDR1 and CDR2 sequences are MNHEY and SVGAGI. The CDR3 spans 13 residues. The V gene end was trimmed by 8 bases and the J gene end by 5 bases; junction bases not matched to a gene: 8. CDR3 DNA: TGTGCCAGCGTTCCGACAGGGACTTATGGCTACACCTTC. Protein sequence: CASVPTGTYGYTF.

V gene TRBV7-9 combines with J gene TRBJ1-6; D is undetermined. This CDR3 region has 11 residues. The V gene lost 5 bases and the J gene lost 8 bases, with 4 bases spanning the gap. Germline CDR1 SEHNR, CDR2 FQNEAQ (reference sequence). CDR3 loop: CASSLDSPLHF. In nucleotides, the CDR3 is TGTGCCAGCAGCCTCGATTCACCCCTCCACTTT.

This chain connects TRBV7-2 to TRBJ2-3; D possibly corresponds to TRBD1 (5 bases). The CDR3 is made up of 14 amino acids. V lost 4 bases and J lost 0, with 8 bases in between. Germline-derived CDR1 and CDR2 are SGHTA and FQGNSA. CDR3 DNA sequence: TGTGCCAGCAGCTCACAGGTTAGCACAGATACGCAGTATTTT. Its translation is CASSSQVSTDTQYF.